This note documents a single TCR beta chain sequence. What this receptor recognizes is not known. Base qualities are not recorded, but no much larger clone differs from it by a single base. The method was the immunoSEQ multiplex PCR assay. For the multiplex PCR, a mixture combining 60 forward primers for TCR Vbeta segments and 13 reverse primers for TCR Jbeta segments was used. The CDR3 region of rearranged TCR beta genes was amplified from genomic DNA with a multiplex PCR assay. The Illumina HiSeq System was used to sequence the amplified TCR beta libraries as 87-base-pair reads. The authors' analysis ran thus. A later analysis tallied tens of millions of unique TCR beta chains across the 550 to 850 repertoires, and some 10 million of those chains were shared by two or more donors. A nearest-neighbor algorithm error-corrected the raw reads and collapsed the reads into unique sequences, merging closely related sequences to remove PCR and sequencing errors. V, D and J gene segments were assigned by aligning CDR3 sequences to IMGT reference sequences. For a sequence to be retained, a match of at least six nucleotides was required to both a V gene segment and a J gene segment. Rearrangements were called productive when the CDR3 lacked stop codons and stayed in frame with V and J; all others were non-productive. CDR3 was defined by IMGT convention, running from the second conserved V-encoded cysteine to the conserved J-encoded phenylalanine. In an earlier analysis of around 640 of the donors, sequences lacking an unambiguous match to a single V gene segment were excluded. An earlier analysis of fewer than 650 of the donors classified V segments as functional when productive rearrangements were above 56.7% and as segregating when the standard deviation between donors was above 5%. A statistical classification framework was built for diagnosing cytomegalovirus status from the catalog of TCR beta chain sequences. In a later analysis, TCR nucleotide sequences were compared against IMGT/GENE-DB human TR gene sequences so that V and J genes could be assigned. In a later analysis, CDR3 sequences and most-parsimonious VDJ recombination scenarios were assigned using the TCRdist pipeline. In a later analysis, every TCR beta chain was defined by the combination of its CDR3 amino acid sequence and its V-gene family, and reads without a unique V-gene family were dropped. In a later analysis, fewer than 600 highly shared, low-generation-probability nucleotide sequences were removed to address suspected cross-contamination and a sequencing artifact. In a later analysis, a clonal expansion index was calculated for each public chain from normalized within-repertoire ranks of inferred template counts. In a later analysis, generation probabilities were computed with a VDJ recombination model fitted to out-of-frame rearrangements, and the resulting probabilities were checked against IGoR. A later analysis scored TCR-TCR, TCR-HLA and TCR-CMV co-occurrence with hypergeometric tests, applying a repertoire-size bias correction to TCR pairs. In a later analysis, false discovery rates were estimated by permuting HLA or CMV assignments 20 times. In a later analysis, co-occurring TCRs were grouped using DBSCAN, with TCRdist sequence similarity added in when clustering inside HLA-allele-positive subsets. Co-occurrence clustering excluded repertoires with fewer than 30,000 or more than 120,000 public chains, plus five with anomalous nucleotide sharing. TCRdb limited this immuneACCESS table to in-frame rearrangements with V and J called. A share of clones is missing; checked studies link under half to unresolved V genes, and the rest is unexplained. For V, J and clone size, that table is used; D and trimming come from the DNA. The sample table contains roughly 190,000 clones; only one count was recorded for roughly 72% of them. Clones ranked in the top ten supply 2% to 2.5% of the sample.

The CDR3 measures 14 amino acids from cysteine to phenylalanine. Solely the CDR3 DNA is kept, with 42 bases framed from the first base. Based on the germline V gene (reference sequence), the CDR1 and CDR2 sequences are LNHDA and SQIVND. Trimming accounts for 7 bases at V and 3 bases at J, while the number of junction bases matched to no gene is 5. The cohort comprised under 700 healthy bone marrow donors. Cohort members were all nominally healthy when sampled, although unrecorded immune exposures were likely present. The donor tested CMV seropositive and was one of the 289 seropositive cohort members. Each donor provided a peripheral blood sample, and peripheral blood mononuclear cells were used for TCR beta sequencing. The Qiagen DNeasy Blood Extraction Kit was used to extract genomic DNA from the blood cell samples. These data are taken from a study of cytomegalovirus exposure and HLA in healthy donors listed by TCRdb under 2017. Regarding the research as a whole: An earlier analysis of several hundred of the donors reported about 280 Gb of sequence data and around 100 million unique TCR beta sequences obtained from about 179 million T cells. An earlier analysis of some 600 of the donors applied high-throughput TCR beta sequencing to assess whether each TCR beta V gene segment acted as functional or pseudogenic. To predict cytomegalovirus infection status, the study brought together high-throughput TCR immunosequencing, statistical association of individual TCRs with disease status, and machine learning. The later analysis used no new phenotypic data to find candidate immune exposures, relying instead on TCR beta sequences and their occurrence across donors. To study patterns of TCR occurrence, a later analysis re-analyzed previously published TCR beta repertoires from 666 donors and added high-resolution HLA genotyping. The study profiled the T cell repertoires of about 720 subjects by immunosequencing and related them to cytomegalovirus serostatus. HLA typing covered class I and class II loci at four-digit resolution. Of the approximately 400 genotyped donors, roughly 80% were placed in the genetic ancestry cluster associated with self-reported Caucasian donors. Roughly 300 gigabases of sequencing data and approximately 80 million unique TCR sequences were included in an early release covering roughly 600 HLA-typed donors. In a later genetic analysis, genome-wide SNP genotypes for about 65% of the roughly 700 donors were used, and that subset was treated as a discovery cohort. Every repertoire in the discovery cohort had been generated on one and the same sequencing platform. Typing coverage varied by locus: roughly 620-630 donors for A, B, C, DRB1 and DQB1; some 520 for DQA1; approximately 610 for DPA1; roughly 450 for DPB1. The study aimed to test whether signatures of past pathogen exposure could be identified by cataloging public T cell receptors. Among a few hundred genotyped donors of the cohort, an average of about 240,000 unique TCR beta nucleotide sequences were sequenced per donor, roughly 20% of them non-productive. Donor age, sex, ethnicity and CMV serostatus were collected together with the repertoire data. Five DR-DQ haplotypes were treated as single units for association and clustering because of strong linkage in the cohort. A separate validation cohort of roughly 120 different subjects was used in addition to the roughly 620-subject first cohort.

The paper's findings and limits, for the study overall: It was suggested by the authors that the approach could potentially be generalized to other disease states and immunological phenotypes. The cohort was sequenced for TCR beta chains only, and without alpha or paired-chain data the features that could be detected were limited. A cluster of highly shared sequence variants was judged likely to represent a technical artifact of the sequencing pipeline. Linkage disequilibrium might explain the correlated functional status among segregating V segments, but an unknown experimental factor could not be excluded. While some public TCRs were present in many individuals, most TCR sequences turned up only very rarely across donors. HLA typing was unavailable for some donors at each locus, so association tests used only the typed subset. A later analysis found that TCR association rates varied across HLA loci, with DRB1 alleles showing the most associated TCRs and HLA-C alleles the fewest. In a later genetic analysis, a missense DCLRE1C variant was associated with V-gene and J-gene trimming of TCR beta chains, and the association was replicated in an independent cohort. Compared with the approximately 670-donor mean, donors in an Asian-associated ancestry cluster had fewer N-insertions in productive TCRs, according to a later genetic analysis. In a later analysis, HLA-associated TCR beta chains were found to be more clonally expanded and to have lower generation probabilities than equally common non-associated chains. In an earlier analysis of around 500 of the donors, most TCR beta V segments appeared in productive rearrangements about 87% or about 30% of the time, broadly matching IMGT annotations. In a later analysis, several top co-occurrence clusters were reported to appear linked to parvovirus B19, influenza, CMV and Epstein-Barr virus. The study gave a list of 150 to 200 TCR beta chains associated with cytomegalovirus. Because the 87-base-pair reads could not distinguish some IMGT-functional V segments, including TRBV6-2 and TRBV6-3, those segments were excluded. A later analysis found that most CMV-associated TCR beta chains appeared HLA-restricted, with HLA associations seemingly driven largely by CMV exposure. A further reported finding was that TCR beta sequences accurately predicted the HLA-A and HLA-B alleles for most subjects in the first cohort. In vitro tests confirmed that three of the cytomegalovirus-associated TCR beta chains recognize cytomegalovirus antigens. The classifier was reported to diagnose cytomegalovirus status with high specificity and sensitivity in both the original and validation cohorts. Because counts were too low, roughly 17 rarely observed V segments, including chromosome 9 orphons, were left out of the earlier analysis of 587 of the donors. When HLA alleles, especially DR and DQ, strongly co-occurred, TCR associations were difficult to assign to individual alleles. For the cohort, immune exposure information was limited to CMV serostatus. In a later analysis, 16,951 TCR beta sequences were associated with specific HLA alleles at a false discovery rate of 0.05. Sequencing depth was assumed to be roughly uniform across donors in the presence/absence analyses, though that assumption may not hold.

The receptor comes from a woman aged 25 to 39 in good health and CMV-seropositive. The V and J genes are TRBV19 and TRBJ2-1; TRBD1 aligns with 8 central bases. The specimen was PBMCs. The CDR3 protein is CASTPGQVYNEQFF. The sequence in DNA is TGTGCCAGTACACCGGGACAGGTCTACAATGAGCAGTTCTTC. Supplemented by the reference TRBV19 and TRBJ2-1 proteins around the CDR3, the complete variable domain is DGGITQSPKYLFRKEGQNVTLSCEQNLNHDAMYWYRQDPGQGLRLIYYSQIVNDFQKGDIAEGYSVSREKKESFPLTVTSAQKNPTAFYLCASTPGQVYNEQFFGPGTRLTVL.